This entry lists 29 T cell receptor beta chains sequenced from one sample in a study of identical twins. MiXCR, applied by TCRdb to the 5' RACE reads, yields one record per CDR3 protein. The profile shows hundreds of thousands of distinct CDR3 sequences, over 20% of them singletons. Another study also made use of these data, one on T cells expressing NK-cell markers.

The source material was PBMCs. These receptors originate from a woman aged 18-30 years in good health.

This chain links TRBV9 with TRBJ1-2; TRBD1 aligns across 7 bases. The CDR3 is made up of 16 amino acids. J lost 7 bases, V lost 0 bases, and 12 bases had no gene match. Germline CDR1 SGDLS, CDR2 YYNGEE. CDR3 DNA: TGTGCCAGCAGCGTAGCTCCCCACGGACAGGTTCCTGGCTACACCTTC. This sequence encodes CASSVAPHGQVPGYTF.

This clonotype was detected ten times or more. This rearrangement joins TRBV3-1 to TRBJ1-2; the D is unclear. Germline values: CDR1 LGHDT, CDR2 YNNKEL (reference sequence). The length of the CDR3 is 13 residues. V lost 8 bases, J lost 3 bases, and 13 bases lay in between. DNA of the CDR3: TGTGCCAGCTCCCCGTCACCCGACTATGGCTACACCTTC. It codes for CASSPSPDYGYTF.

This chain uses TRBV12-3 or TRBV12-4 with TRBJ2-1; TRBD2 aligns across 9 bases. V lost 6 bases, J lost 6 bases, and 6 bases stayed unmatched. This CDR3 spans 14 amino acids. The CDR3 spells CASSKPGLANEQFF. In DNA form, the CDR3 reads TGTGCCAGCAGCAAACCGGGACTAGCCAATGAGCAGTTCTTC.

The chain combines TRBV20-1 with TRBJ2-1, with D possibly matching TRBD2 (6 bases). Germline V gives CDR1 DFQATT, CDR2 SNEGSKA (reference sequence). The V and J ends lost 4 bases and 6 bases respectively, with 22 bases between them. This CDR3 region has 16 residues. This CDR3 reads CSATAPTSSSANEQFF. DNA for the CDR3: TGCAGTGCTACCGCTCCTACTAGCAGTTCGGCCAATGAGCAGTTCTTC.

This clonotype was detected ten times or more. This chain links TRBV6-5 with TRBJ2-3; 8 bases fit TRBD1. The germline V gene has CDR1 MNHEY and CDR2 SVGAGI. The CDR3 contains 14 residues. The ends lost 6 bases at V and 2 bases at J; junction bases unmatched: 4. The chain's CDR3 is CASRRQGTTDTQYF. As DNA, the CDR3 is TGTGCCAGCAGGAGACAGGGGACCACAGATACGCAGTATTTT.

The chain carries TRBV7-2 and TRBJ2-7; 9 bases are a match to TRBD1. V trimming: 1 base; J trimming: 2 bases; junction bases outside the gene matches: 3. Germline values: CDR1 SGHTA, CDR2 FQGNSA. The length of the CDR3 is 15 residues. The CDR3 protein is CASSLGTGDTYEQYF. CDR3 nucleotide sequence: TGTGCCAGCAGCTTAGGGACAGGGGACACCTACGAGCAGTACTTC. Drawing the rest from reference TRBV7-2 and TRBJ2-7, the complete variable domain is GAGVSQSPSNKVTEKGKDVELRCDPISGHTALYWYRQSLGQGLEFLIYFQGNSAPDKSGLPSDRFSAERTGGSVSTLTIQRTQQEDSAVYLCASSLGTGDTYEQYFGPGTRLTVT.

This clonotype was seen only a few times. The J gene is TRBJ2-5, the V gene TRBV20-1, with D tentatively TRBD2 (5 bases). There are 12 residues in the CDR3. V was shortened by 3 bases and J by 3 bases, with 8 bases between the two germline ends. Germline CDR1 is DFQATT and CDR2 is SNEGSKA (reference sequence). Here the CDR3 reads CSASSEKETQYF. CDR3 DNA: TGCAGTGCTAGTAGCGAAAAAGAGACCCAGTACTTC.

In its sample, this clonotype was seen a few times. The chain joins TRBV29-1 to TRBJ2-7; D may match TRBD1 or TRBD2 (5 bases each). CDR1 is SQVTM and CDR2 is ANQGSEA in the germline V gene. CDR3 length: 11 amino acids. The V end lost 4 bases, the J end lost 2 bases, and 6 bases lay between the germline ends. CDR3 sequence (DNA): TGCAGCGTTGGGGACGCCTACGAGCAGTACTTC. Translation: CSVGDAYEQYF.

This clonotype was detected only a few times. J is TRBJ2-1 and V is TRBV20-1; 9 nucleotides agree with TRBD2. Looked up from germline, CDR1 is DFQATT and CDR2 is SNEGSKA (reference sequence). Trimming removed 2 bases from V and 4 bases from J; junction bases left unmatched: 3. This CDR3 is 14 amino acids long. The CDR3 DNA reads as TGCAGTGCTAGAAAAGCGGGGGGATACAATGAGCAGTTCTTC. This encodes CSARKAGGYNEQFF.

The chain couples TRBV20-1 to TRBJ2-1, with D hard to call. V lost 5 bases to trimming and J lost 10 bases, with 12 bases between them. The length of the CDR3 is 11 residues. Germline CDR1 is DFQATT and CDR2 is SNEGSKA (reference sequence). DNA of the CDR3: TGCAGTGCTCGACTGGGCCCGGAGCAGTTCTTC. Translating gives CSARLGPEQFF.

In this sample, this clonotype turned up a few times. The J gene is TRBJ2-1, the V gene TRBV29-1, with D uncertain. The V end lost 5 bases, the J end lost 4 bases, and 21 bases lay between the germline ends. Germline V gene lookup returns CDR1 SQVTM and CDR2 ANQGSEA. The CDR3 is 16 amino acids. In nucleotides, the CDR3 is TGCAGCGTTCAACCGAGGTTAGCACTGCCGTACAATGAGCAGTTCTTC. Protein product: CSVQPRLALPYNEQFF.

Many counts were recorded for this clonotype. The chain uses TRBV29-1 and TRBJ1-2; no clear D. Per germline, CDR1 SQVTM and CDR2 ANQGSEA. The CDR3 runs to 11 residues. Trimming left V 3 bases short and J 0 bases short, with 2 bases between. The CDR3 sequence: CSVESNYGYTF. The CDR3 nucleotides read TGCAGCGTTGAGTCTAACTATGGCTACACCTTC.

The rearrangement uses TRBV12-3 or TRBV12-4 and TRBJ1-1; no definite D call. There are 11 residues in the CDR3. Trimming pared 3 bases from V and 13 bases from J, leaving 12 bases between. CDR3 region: CASSLGGIVFF. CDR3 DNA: TGTGCCAGCAGTTTGGGCGGGATTGTTTTCTTT.

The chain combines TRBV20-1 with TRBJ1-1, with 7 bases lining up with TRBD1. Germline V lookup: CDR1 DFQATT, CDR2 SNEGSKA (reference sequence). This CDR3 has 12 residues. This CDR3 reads CRGDRIVTEAFF. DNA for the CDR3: TGCAGGGGGGACAGAATTGTCACTGAAGCTTTCTTT.

The CDR3 coding sequence is TGCAGTGCTAGGGTTGACAGGGGTCGGATGGGCAATCAGCCCCAGCATTTT. This codes for CSARVDRGRMGNQPQHF. The V and J genes are TRBV20-1 and TRBJ1-5; the match to TRBD1 covers 8 bases. CDR1 DFQATT and CDR2 SNEGSKA come from the germline V gene (reference sequence). The CDR3 loop spans 17 amino acids. Trimming at V came to 3 bases and at J to 2 bases, leaving 12 bases not matched to a gene.

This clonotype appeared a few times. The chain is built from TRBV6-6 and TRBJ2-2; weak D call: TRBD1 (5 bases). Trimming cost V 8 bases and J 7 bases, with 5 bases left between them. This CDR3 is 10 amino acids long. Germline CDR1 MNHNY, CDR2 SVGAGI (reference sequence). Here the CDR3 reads CASQGGELFF. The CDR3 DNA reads TGTGCCAGCCAGGGCGGGGAGCTGTTTTTT.

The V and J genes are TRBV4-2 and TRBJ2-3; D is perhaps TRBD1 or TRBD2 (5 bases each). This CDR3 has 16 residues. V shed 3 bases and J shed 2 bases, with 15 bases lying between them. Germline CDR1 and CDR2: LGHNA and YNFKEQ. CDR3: CASSQGEGTNTDTQYF. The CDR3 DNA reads TGTGCCAGCAGCCAGGGTGAAGGGACCAACACAGATACGCAGTATTTT.

CDR3: CASSRGQPAVYEQYF. The CDR3 DNA sequence: TGTGCCAGCAGCAGAGGACAGCCAGCCGTCTACGAGCAGTACTTC. The V and J genes are TRBV3-1 and TRBJ2-7; a weak D match, TRBD1 (6 bases). This CDR3 has 15 amino acids. Looked up from germline, CDR1 is LGHDT and CDR2 is YNNKEL (reference sequence). The V gene lost 5 bases and the J gene lost 3 bases, with 17 bases spanning the gap.

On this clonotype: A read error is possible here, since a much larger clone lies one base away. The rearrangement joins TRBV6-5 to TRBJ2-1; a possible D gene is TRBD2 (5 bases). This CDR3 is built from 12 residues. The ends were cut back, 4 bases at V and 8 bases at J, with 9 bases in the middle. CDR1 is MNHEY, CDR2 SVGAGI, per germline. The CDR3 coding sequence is TGTGCCAGCAGTTCGACGAGGGATGAGCAGTTCTTC. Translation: CASSSTRDEQFF.

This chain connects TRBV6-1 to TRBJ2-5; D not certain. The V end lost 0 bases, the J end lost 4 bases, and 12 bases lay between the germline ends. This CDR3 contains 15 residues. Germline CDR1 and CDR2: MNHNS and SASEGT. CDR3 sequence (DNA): TGTGCCAGCAGTGAAGCGCCGGCGGTAGGAGAGACCCAGTACTTC. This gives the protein CASSEAPAVGETQYF.

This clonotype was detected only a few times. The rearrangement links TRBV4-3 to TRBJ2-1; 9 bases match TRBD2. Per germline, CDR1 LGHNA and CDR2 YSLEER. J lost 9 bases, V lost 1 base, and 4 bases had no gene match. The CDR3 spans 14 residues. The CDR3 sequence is CASSQGASGIEQFF. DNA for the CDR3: TGCGCCAGCAGCCAAGGGGCTAGCGGGATTGAGCAGTTCTTC.

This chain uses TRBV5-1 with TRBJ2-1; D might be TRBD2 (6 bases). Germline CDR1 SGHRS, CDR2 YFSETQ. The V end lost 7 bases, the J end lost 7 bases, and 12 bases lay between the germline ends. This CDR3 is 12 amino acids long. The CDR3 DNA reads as TGCGCCAGCTTCGCCGGGGGAAATGAGCAGTTCTTC. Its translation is CASFAGGNEQFF.

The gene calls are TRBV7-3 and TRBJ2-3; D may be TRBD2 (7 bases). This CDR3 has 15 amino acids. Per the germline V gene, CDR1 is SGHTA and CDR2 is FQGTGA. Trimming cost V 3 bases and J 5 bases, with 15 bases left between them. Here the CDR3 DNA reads TGTGCCAGCAGCTTCACGGGGGGCCGGGGAGATACGCAGTATTTT. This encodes CASSFTGGRGDTQYF.

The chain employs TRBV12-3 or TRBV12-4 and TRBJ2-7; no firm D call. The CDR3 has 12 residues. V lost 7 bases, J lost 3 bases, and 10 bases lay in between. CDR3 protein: CASTPAGYEQYF. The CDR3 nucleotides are TGTGCCAGCACCCCTGCTGGCTACGAGCAGTACTTC.

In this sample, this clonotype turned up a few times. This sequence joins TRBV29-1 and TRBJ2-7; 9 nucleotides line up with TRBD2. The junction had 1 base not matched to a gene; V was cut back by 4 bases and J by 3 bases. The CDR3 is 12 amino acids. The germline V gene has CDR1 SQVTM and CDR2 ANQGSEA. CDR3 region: CSVVAGDYEQYF. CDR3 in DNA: TGCAGCGTTGTAGCGGGAGACTACGAGCAGTACTTC.

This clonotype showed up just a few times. This CDR3 reads CASSYLGGEQYF. The DNA for the CDR3 is TGTGCCAGCAGTTACTTGGGAGGCGAGCAGTACTTC. This chain joins TRBV6-2 or TRBV6-3 and TRBJ2-7; D possibly corresponds to TRBD2 (6 bases). This CDR3 has 12 residues. V was cut by 1 base and J by 6 bases, with 7 bases left in between. From germline, CDR1 is MNHEY and CDR2 SVGEGT.

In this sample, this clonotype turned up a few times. The CDR3: CASSLALKGANTGELFF. As DNA, the CDR3 is TGTGCCAGCAGTTTAGCGCTAAAGGGAGCGAACACCGGGGAGCTGTTTTTT. This chain links TRBV12-3 or TRBV12-4 with TRBJ2-2; a possible D gene is TRBD2 (5 bases). V was pared by 0 bases and J by 0 bases, with 11 bases between. The CDR3 contains 17 residues.

The CDR3 is CSVGEAGGDYGYTF. The CDR3, as DNA: TGCAGTGTAGGGGAGGCGGGAGGGGACTATGGCTACACCTTC. The chain carries TRBV20-1 and TRBJ1-2; D is perhaps TRBD1 (5 bases). Trimming shortened V by 7 bases and J by 3 bases, and 18 bases separated the two germline ends. The CDR3 runs to 14 residues. Germline V CDR1 and CDR2: DFQATT, SNEGSKA (reference sequence).

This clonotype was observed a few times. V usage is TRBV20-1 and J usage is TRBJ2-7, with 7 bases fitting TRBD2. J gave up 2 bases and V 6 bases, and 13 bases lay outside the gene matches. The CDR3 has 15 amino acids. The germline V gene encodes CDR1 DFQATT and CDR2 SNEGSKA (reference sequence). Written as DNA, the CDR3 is TGCAGTGCCCTCCTTAACAGAGGGACTACCTACGAGCAGTACTTC. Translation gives CSALLNRGTTYEQYF.